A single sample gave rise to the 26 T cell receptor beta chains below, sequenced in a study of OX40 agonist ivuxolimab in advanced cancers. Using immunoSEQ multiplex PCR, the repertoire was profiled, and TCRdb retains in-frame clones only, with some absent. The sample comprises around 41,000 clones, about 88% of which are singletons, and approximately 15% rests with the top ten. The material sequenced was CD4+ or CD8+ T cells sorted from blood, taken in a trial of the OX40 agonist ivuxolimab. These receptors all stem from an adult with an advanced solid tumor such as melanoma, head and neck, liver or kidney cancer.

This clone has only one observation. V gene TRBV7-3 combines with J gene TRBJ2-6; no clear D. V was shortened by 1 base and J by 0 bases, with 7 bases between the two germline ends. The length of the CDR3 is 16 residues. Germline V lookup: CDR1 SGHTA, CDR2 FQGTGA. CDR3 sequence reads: CASSLMASSGANVLTF. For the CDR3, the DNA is TGTGCCAGCAGCTTAATGGCGAGCTCTGGGGCCAACGTCCTGACTTTC. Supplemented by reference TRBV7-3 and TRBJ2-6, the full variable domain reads GAGVSQTPSNKVTEKGKYVELRCDPISGHTALYWYRQSLGQGPEFLIYFQGTGAADDSGLPNDRFFAVRPEGSVSTLKIQRTERGDSAVYLCASSLMASSGANVLTFGAGSRLTVL.

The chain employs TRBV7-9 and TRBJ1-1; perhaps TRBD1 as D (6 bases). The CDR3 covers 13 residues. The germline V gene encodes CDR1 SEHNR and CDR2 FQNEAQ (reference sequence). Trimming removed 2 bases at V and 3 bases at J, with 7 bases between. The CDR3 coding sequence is TGTGCCAGCAGCTTACACAGGGACACTGAAGCTTTCTTT. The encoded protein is CASSLHRDTEAFF.

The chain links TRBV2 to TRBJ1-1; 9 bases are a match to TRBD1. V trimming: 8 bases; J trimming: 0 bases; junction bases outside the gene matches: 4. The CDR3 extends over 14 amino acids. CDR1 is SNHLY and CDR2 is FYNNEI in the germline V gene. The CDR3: CASARDRVNTEAFF. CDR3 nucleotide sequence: TGTGCCAGCGCTCGGGACAGGGTGAACACTGAAGCTTTCTTT.

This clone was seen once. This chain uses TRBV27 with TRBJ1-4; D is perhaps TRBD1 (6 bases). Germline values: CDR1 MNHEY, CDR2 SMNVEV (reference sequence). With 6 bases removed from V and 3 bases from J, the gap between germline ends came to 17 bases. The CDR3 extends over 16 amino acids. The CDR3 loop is CASRSERGQPNEKLFF. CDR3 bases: TGTGCCAGCAGGTCGGAAAGGGGACAACCTAATGAAAAACTGTTTTTT. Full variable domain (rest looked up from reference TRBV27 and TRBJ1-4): EAQVTQNPRYLITVTGKKLTVTCSQNMNHEYMSWYRQDPGLGLRQIYYSMNVEVTDKGDVPEGYKVSRKEKRNFPLILESPSPNQTSLYFCASRSERGQPNEKLFFGSGTQLSVL.

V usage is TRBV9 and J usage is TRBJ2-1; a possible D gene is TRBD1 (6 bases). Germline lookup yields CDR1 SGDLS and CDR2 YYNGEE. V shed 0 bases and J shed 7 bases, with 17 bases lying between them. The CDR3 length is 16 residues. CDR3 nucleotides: TGTGCCAGCAGCGTAGGTCTGGGGGCGAGTGGGAATGAGCAGTTCTTC. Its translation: CASSVGLGASGNEQFF.

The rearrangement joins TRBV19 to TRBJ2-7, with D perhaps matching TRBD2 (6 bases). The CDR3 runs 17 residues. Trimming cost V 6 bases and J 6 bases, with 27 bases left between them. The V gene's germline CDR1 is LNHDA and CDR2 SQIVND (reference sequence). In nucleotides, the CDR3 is TGTGCCAGTAGCGTGAACTACGGGACCGACGGAGGGAGCGAGCAGTACTTC. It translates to CASSVNYGTDGGSEQYF. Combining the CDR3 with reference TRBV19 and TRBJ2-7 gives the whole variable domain DGGITQSPKYLFRKEGQNVTLSCEQNLNHDAMYWYRQDPGQGLRLIYYSQIVNDFQKGDIAEGYSVSREKKESFPLTVTSAQKNPTAFYLCASSVNYGTDGGSEQYFGPGTRLTVT.

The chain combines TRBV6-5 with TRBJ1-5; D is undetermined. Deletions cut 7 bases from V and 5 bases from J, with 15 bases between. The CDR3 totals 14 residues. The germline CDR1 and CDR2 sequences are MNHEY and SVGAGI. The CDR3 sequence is CASTLRSKDQPQHF. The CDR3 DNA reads TGTGCCAGCACGTTGAGATCTAAAGATCAGCCCCAGCATTTT.

The CDR3 DNA is TGTGCCACCAGCAGATACCGGGACGGAGAAATGAACACTGAAGCTTTCTTT. This codes for CATSRYRDGEMNTEAFF. The chain has TRBV15 and TRBJ1-1; weak D call: TRBD1 (5 bases). The CDR3 is 17 amino acids. CDR1 is LNHNV, CDR2 YYDKDF, per germline (reference sequence). Trimming cost V 2 bases and J 0 bases, with 16 bases left between them. The whole variable domain, remainder taken from reference TRBV15 and TRBJ1-1, is DAMVIQNPRYQVTQFGKPVTLSCSQTLNHNVMYWYQQKSSQAPKLLFHYYDKDFNNEADTPDNFQSRRPNTSFCFLDIRSPGLGDTAMYLCATSRYRDGEMNTEAFFGQGTRLTVV.

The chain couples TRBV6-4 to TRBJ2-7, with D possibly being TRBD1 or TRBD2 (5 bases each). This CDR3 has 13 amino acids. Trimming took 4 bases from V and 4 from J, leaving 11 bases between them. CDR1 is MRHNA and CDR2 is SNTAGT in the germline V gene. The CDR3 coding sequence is TGTGCCAGCAGTGTGACATGGGGGTACGAGCAGTACTTC. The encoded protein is CASSVTWGYEQYF.

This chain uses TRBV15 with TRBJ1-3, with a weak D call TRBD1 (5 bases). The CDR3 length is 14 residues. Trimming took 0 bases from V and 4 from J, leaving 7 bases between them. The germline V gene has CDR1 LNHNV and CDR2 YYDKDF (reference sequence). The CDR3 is CATSRDRAGNTIYF. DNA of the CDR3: TGTGCCACCAGCAGAGACAGGGCGGGAAACACCATATATTTT.

CDR3 region: CASSYSKRYEQYF. The DNA for the CDR3 is TGTGCCAGCAGTTACTCGAAGAGGTACGAGCAGTACTTC. The chain has TRBV6-5 and TRBJ2-7; D is uncertain. The CDR3 is 13 amino acids. With 0 bases removed from V and 4 bases from J, the gap between germline ends came to 7 bases. Germline V gene sequence: CDR1 MNHEY, CDR2 SVGAGI.

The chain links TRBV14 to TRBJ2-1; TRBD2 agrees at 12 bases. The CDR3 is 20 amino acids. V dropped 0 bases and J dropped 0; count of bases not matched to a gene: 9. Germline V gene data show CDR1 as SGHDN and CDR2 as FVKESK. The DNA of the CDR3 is TGTGCCAGCAGCCAAGATCCCCGACTAGCGGGAGCCCCCTCCTACAATGAGCAGTTCTTC. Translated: CASSQDPRLAGAPSYNEQFF.

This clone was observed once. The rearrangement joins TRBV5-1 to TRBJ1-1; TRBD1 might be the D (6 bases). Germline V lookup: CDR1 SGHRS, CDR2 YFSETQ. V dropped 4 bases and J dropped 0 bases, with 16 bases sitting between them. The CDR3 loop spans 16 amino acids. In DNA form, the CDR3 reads TGCGCCAGCAGCCCCGGGGGCGGGACAATGAACACTGAAGCTTTCTTT. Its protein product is CASSPGGGTMNTEAFF.

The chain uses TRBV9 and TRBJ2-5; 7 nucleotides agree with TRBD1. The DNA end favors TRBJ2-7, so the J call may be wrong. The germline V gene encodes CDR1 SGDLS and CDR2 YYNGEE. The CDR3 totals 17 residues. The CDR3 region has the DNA TGTGCCAGCAGCGTAGAGTCAGGGGGACATTACGGCTACGAGCAGTACTTC. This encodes CASSVESGGHYGYEQYF.

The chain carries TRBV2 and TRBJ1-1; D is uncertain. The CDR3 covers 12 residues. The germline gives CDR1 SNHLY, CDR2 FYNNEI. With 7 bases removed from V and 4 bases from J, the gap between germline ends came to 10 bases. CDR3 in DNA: TGTGCCAGCAAGAAGGGCTTCACTGAAGCTTTCTTT. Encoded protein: CASKKGFTEAFF.

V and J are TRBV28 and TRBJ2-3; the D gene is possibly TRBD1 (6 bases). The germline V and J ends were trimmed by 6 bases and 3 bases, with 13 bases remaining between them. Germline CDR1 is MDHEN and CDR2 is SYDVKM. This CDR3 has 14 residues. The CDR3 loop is CASSSGTTTDTQYF. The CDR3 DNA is TGTGCCAGCAGCTCCGGGACAACGACAGATACGCAGTATTTT.

CDR3 DNA: TGTGCCAGCAGCGTTGGGACCCGCACTAACAATGAGCAGTTCTTC. It codes for CASSVGTRTNNEQFF. The chain carries TRBV9 and TRBJ2-1; D assignment may be TRBD1 or TRBD2 (5 bases each). The V and J ends lost 2 bases and 5 bases respectively, with 14 bases between them. Germline V CDR1 and CDR2: SGDLS, YYNGEE. There are 15 residues in the CDR3. Full variable domain (remainder filled in from reference TRBV9 and TRBJ2-1): DSGVTQTPKHLITATGQRVTLRCSPRSGDLSVYWYQQSLDQGLQFLIQYYNGEERAKGNILERFSAQQFPDLHSELNLSSLELGDSALYFCASSVGTRTNNEQFFGPGTRLTVL.

The CDR3 here is CASSPPGQPQHF. CDR3 nucleotide sequence: TGTGCCAGCTCACCACCTGGTCAGCCCCAGCATTTT. The rearrangement uses TRBV18 and TRBJ1-5, with D hard to call. Germline CDR1 reads KGHSH; CDR2 reads LQKENI. The CDR3 runs to 12 residues. V was shortened by 0 bases and J by 6 bases, with 3 bases between the two germline ends. The entire variable domain, with the rest obtained from reference TRBV18 and TRBJ1-5, is as follows: NAGVMQNPRHLVRRRGQEARLRCSPMKGHSHVYWYRQLPEEGLKFMVYLQKENIIDESGMPKERFSAEFPKEGPSILRIQQVVRGDSAAYFCASSPPGQPQHFGDGTRLSIL.

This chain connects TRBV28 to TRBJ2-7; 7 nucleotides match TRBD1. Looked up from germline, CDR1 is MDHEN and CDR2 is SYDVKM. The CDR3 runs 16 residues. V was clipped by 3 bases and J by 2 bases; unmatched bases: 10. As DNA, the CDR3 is TGTGCCAGCAGTTTCCACGACAGGGAAAGGACCTACGAGCAGTACTTC. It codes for CASSFHDRERTYEQYF. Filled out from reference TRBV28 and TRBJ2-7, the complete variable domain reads DVKVTQSSRYLVKRTGEKVFLECVQDMDHENMFWYRQDPGLGLRLIYFSYDVKMKEKGDIPEGYSVSREKKERFSLILESASTNQTSMYLCASSFHDRERTYEQYFGPGTRLTVT.

CDR3 DNA: TGTGCCAGCAGTTCGACAGGGGGAGGTGGAAACACCATATATTTT. Translating gives CASSSTGGGGNTIYF. The V and J genes are TRBV28 and TRBJ1-3, with 9 positions matching TRBD1. Trimming took 4 bases from V and 3 from J; bases not matched to a gene: 4. Germline values: CDR1 MDHEN, CDR2 SYDVKM. This CDR3 spans 15 amino acids.

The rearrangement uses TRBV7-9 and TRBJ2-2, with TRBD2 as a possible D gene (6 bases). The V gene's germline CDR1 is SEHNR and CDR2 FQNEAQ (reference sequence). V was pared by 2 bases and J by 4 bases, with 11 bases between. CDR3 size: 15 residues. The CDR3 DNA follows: TGTGCCAGCAGCTTATTGGTGGGGGGCACCGGGGAGCTGTTTTTT. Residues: CASSLLVGGTGELFF. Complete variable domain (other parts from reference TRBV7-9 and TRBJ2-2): DTGVSQNPRHKITKRGQNVTFRCDPISEHNRLYWYRQTLGQGPEFLTYFQNEAQLEKSRLLSDRFSAERPKGSFSTLEIQRTEQGDSAMYLCASSLLVGGTGELFFGEGSRLTVL.

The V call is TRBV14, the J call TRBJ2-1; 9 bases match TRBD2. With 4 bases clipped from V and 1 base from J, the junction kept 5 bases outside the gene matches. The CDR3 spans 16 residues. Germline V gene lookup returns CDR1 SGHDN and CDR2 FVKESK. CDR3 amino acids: CASSLRRGGSYNEQFF. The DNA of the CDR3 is TGTGCCAGCAGCCTCCGGCGGGGGGGGTCCTACAATGAGCAGTTCTTC.

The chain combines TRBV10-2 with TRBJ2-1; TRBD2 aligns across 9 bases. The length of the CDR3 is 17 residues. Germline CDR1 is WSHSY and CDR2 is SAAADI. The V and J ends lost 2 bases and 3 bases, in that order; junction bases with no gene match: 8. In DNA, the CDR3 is TGCGCCAGCAGTGAGGAAAGCGGGAGGTCATTCTACAATGAGCAGTTCTTC. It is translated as CASSEESGRSFYNEQFF.

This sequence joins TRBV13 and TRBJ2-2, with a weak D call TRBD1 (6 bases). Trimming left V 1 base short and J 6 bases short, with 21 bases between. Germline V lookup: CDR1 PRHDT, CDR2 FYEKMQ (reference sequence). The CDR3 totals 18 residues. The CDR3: CASSLVTGGRGIPGELFF. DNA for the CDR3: TGTGCCAGCAGCTTAGTTACGGGCGGCAGGGGTATCCCCGGGGAGCTGTTTTTT.

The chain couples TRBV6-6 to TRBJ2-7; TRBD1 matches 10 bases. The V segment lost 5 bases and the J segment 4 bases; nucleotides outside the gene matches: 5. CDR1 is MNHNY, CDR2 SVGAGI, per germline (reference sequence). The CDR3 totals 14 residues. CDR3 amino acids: CASSIDRGLYEQYF. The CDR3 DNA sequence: TGTGCCAGCAGTATTGACAGGGGGCTTTACGAGCAGTACTTC.

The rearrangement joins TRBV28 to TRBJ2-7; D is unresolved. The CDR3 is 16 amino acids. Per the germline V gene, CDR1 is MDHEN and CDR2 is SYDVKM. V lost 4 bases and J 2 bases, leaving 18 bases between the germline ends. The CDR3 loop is CASSSWASISTYEQYF. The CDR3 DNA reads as TGTGCCAGCAGTTCATGGGCCTCAATTTCGACCTACGAGCAGTACTTC.